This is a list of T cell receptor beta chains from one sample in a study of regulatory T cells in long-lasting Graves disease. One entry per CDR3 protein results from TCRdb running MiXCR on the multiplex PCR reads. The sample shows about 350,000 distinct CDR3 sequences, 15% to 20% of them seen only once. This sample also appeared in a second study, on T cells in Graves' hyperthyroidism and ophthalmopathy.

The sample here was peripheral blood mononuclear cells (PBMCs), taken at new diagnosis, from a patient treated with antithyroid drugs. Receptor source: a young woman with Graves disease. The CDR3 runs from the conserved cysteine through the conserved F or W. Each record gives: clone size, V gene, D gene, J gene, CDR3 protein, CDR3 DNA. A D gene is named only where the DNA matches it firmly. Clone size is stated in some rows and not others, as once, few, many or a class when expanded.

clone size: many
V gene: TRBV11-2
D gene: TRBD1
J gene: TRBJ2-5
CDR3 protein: CASSPPLRRQGSQETQYF
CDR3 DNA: TGTGCCAGCAGCCCACCCCTCCGAAGACAGGGAAGCCAAGAGACCCAGTACTTC

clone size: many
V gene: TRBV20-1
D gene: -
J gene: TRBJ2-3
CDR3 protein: CSAFPRTSNTDTQYF
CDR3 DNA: TGCAGTGCCTTCCCCCGGACTTCCAACACAGATACGCAGTATTTT

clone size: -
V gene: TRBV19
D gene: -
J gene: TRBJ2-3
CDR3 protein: CASASASTDTQYF
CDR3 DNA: TGTGCCAGCGCTAGCGCCAGCACAGATACGCAGTATTTT

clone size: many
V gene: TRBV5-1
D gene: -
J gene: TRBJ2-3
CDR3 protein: CASSLGGEDTQYF
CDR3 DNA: TGCGCCAGCAGCTTGGGAGGCGAAGATACGCAGTATTTT

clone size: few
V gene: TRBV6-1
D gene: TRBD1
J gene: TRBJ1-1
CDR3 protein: CAYGGTGWFEAFF
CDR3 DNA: TGTGCCTACGGGGGGACAGGGTGGTTTGAAGCTTTCTTT

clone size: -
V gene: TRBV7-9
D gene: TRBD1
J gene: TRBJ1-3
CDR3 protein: CASSSEGTGLGVGGSTIYF
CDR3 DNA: TGTGCCAGCAGCTCAGAAGGGACAGGGCTTGGAGTCGGTGGAAGCACCATATATTTT

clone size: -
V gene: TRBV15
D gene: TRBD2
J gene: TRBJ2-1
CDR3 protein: CATNSGRDYNEQFF
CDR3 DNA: TGTGCCACAAATAGCGGGAGGGATTACAATGAGCAGTTCTTC

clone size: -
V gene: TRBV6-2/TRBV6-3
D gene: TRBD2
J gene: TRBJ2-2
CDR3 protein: CASSGKLAGDLGELFF
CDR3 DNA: TGTGCCAGCAGTGGAAAACTAGCGGGAGACCTCGGGGAGCTGTTTTTT

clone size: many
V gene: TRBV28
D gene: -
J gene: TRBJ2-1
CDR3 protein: CASAPPGQRSNEQFF
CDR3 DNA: TGTGCCAGCGCCCCTCCGGGACAACGTTCAAATGAGCAGTTCTTC

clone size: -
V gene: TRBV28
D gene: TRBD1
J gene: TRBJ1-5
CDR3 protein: CASSWVPWTGASGQPQHF
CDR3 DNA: TGTGCCAGCAGTTGGGTCCCGTGGACAGGGGCCTCCGGGCAGCCCCAGCATTTT

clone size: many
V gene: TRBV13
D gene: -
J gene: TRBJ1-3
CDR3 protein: CASSPKQGLSAGNTIYF
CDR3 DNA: TGTGCCAGCAGTCCGAAACAGGGCCTGAGCGCTGGAAACACCATATATTTT

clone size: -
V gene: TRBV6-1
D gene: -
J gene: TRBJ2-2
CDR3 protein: CASSRQDTGELFF
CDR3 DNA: TGTGCCAGCAGTCGACAGGACACCGGGGAGCTGTTTTTT

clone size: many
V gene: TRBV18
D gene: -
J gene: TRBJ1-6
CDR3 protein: CASSSQVAGNSPLHF
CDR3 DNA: TGTGCCAGCTCATCACAGGTTGCCGGGAATTCACCCCTCCACTTT

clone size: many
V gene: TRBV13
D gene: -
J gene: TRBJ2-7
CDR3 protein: CASSLGVYEQYF
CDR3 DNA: TGTGCCAGCAGCTTAGGTGTGTACGAGCAGTACTTC

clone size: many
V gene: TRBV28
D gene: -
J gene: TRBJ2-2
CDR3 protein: CASIMTNTGELFF
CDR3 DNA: TGTGCCAGCATCATGACGAACACCGGGGAGCTGTTTTTT

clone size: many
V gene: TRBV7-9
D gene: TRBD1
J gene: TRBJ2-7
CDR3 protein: CASSETGGYEQYF
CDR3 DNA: TGTGCCAGCAGCGAGACAGGGGGCTACGAGCAGTACTTC

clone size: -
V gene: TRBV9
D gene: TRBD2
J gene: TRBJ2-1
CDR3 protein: CASSTGGPYNEQFF
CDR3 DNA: TGTGCCAGCAGCACGGGAGGACCCTACAATGAGCAGTTCTTC

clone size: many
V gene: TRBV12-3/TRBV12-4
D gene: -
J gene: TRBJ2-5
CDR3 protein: CASSLGTLETQYF
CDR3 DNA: TGTGCCAGCAGTCTAGGGACTTTAGAGACCCAGTACTTC

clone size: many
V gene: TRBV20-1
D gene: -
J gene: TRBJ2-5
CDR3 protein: CSARGRGTGTQYF
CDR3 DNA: TGCAGTGCTAGAGGTCGGGGGACCGGGACCCAGTACTTC

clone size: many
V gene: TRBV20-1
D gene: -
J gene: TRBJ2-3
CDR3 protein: CSLGGAPTGTDTQYF
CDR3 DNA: TGCAGTTTAGGGGGGGCCCCCACCGGCACAGATACGCAGTATTTT

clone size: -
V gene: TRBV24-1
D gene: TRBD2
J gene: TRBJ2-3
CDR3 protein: CATSERAGADTQYF
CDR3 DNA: TGTGCCACCAGTGAAAGAGCGGGGGCAGATACGCAGTATTTT

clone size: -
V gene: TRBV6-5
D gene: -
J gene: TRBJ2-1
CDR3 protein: CASSYRWSYNEQFF
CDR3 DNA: TGTGCCAGCAGTTACAGGTGGTCCTACAATGAGCAGTTCTTC

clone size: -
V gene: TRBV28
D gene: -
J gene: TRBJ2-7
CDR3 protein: CASSWIDYSYEQYF
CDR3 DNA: TGTGCCAGCAGCTGGATTGACTACTCCTACGAGCAGTACTTC

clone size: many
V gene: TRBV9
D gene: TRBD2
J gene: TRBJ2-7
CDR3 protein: CASSASSLLAGMSEQYF
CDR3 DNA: TGTGCCAGCAGCGCCAGTAGTCTCTTAGCGGGAATGAGCGAGCAGTACTTC

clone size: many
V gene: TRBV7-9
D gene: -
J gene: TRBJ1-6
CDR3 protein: CASSGPTSSYNSPLHF
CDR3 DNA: TGTGCCAGCAGCGGACCGACGAGCTCCTATAATTCACCCCTCCACTTT

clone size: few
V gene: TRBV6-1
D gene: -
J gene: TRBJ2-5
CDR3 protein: CASSKEIPGPQETQYF
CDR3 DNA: TGTGCCAGCAGTAAAGAAATTCCGGGACCACAAGAGACCCAGTACTTC

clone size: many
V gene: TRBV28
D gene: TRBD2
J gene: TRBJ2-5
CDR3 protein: CASSAMRGLAGGLQETQYF
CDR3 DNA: TGTGCCAGCAGCGCGATGAGAGGACTAGCGGGGGGGCTACAAGAGACCCAGTACTTC

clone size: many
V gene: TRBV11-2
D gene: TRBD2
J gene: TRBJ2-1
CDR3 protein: CASSQGLAGVRRNEQFF
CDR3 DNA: TGTGCCAGCAGCCAGGGACTAGCGGGAGTGAGGAGGAATGAGCAGTTCTTC

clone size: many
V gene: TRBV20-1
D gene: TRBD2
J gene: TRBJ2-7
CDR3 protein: CSAGSEREWDEQYF
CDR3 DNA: TGCAGTGCCGGGAGCGAGCGGGAGTGGGACGAGCAGTACTTC

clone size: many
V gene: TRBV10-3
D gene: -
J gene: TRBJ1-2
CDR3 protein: CAISESETVNYGYTF
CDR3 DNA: TGTGCCATCAGTGAGTCGGAGACAGTAAACTATGGCTACACCTTC

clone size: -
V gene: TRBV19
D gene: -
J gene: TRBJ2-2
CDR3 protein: CASSISGSGELFF
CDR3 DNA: TGTGCCAGTAGTATTTCTGGGTCCGGGGAGCTGTTTTTT

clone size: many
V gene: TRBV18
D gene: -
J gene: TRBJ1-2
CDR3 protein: CASSPTEGDRNGYTF
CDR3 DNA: TGTGCCAGCTCACCGACGGAGGGGGACCGAAATGGCTACACCTTC

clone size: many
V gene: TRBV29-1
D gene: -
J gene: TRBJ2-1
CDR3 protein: CSVEDEQFF
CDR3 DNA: TGCAGCGTTGAGGATGAGCAGTTCTTC

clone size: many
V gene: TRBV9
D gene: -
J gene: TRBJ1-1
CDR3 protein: CASSVGVGEAFF
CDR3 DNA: TGTGCCAGCAGCGTTGGGGTGGGGGAAGCTTTCTTT

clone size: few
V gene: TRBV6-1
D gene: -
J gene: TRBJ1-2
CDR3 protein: CASSHRDLGYTF
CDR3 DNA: TGTGCCAGCAGCCACAGGGATTTGGGCTACACCTTC

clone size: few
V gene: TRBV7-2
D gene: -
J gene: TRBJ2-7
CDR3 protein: CASSSQGSHEQYF
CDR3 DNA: TGTGCCAGCAGCTCCCAGGGTTCCCACGAGCAGTACTTC

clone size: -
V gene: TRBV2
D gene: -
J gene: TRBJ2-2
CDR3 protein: CASSAGVDTGELFF
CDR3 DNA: TGTGCCAGCAGTGCTGGGGTGGACACCGGGGAGCTGTTTTTT

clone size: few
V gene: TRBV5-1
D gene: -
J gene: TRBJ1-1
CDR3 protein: CASSTLQGKGTEAFF
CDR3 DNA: TGCGCCAGCAGCACTTTACAGGGTAAGGGTACTGAAGCTTTCTTT

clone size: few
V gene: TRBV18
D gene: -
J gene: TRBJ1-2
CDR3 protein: CASSPMGLARYTF
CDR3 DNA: TGTGCCAGCTCACCAATGGGCCTTGCCCGCTACACCTTC

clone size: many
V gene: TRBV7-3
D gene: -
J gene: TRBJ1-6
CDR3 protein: CASSQDSYNSPLHF
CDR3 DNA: TGTGCCAGCAGCCAAGACAGTTATAATTCACCCCTCCACTTT

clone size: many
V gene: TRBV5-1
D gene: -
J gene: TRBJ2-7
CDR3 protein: CASSLDRAWEQYF
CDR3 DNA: TGCGCCAGCAGCTTGGACAGGGCTTGGGAGCAGTACTTC

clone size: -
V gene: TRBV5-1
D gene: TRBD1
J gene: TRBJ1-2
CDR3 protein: CASSLQTGGNYGYTF
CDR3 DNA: TGCGCCAGCAGCTTGCAGACAGGGGGTAACTATGGCTACACCTTC

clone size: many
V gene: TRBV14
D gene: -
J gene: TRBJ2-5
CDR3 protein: CASSPIGAKPQETQYF
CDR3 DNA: TGTGCCAGCAGCCCTATAGGGGCCAAGCCCCAAGAGACCCAGTACTTC

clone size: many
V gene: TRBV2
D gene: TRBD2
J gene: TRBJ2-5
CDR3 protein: CASRPFGTSGGAVGETQYF
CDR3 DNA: TGTGCCAGCAGGCCGTTCGGGACTAGCGGGGGGGCCGTGGGGGAGACCCAGTACTTC

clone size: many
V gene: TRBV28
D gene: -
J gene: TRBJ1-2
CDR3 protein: CASRQGGYGYTF
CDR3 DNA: TGTGCCAGCAGACAGGGAGGGTATGGCTACACCTTC

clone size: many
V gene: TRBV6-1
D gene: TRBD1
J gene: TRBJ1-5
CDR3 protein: CASRTGTGESQPQHF
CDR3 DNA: TGTGCCAGCAGGACAGGGACAGGGGAGTCCCAGCCCCAGCATTTT

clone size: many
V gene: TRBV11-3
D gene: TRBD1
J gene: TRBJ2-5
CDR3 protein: CASSSRADRPETQYF
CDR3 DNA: TGTGCCAGCAGCTCACGAGCGGACAGGCCAGAGACCCAGTACTTC

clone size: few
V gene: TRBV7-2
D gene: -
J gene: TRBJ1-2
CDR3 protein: CASSSPETRVGGGYTF
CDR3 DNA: TGTGCCAGCAGTTCCCCCGAGACCCGGGTCGGCGGCGGCTACACCTTC